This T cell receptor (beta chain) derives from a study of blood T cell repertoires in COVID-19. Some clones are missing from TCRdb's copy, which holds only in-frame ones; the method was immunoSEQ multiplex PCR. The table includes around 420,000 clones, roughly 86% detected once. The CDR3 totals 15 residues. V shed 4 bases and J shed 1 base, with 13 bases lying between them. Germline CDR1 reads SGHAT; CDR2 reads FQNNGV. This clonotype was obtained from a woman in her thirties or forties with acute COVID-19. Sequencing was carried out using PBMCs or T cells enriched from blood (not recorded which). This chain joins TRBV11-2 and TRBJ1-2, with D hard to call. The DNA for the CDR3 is TGTGCCAGCAGCTCCGTCCGGGTTTTTAACTATGGCTACACCTTC. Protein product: CASSSVRVFNYGYTF.